The source of this T cell receptor (beta chain) is a study of beta chain features in type 1 diabetes. This clone was picked up one time. Its antigen remains unknown. Points from the study as a whole: For TCRB rearrangement, an influence of HLA type remained unresolved here. At VDJ recombination sites, type 1 diabetes patients had fewer insertions and more deleted nucleotides.

Sorting with CD45RO/CCR7/CD25/CD127/CD95/CD27 yielded naive, central memory, regulatory and stem-like memory CD4+ cells. Purity (above 95%) was reached by all sorted populations. V shed 3 bases and J 5 bases; nucleotides not matched to a gene: 3. The germline V gene encodes CDR1 SGHNT and CDR2 YYREEE (reference sequence). The CDR3 covers 13 residues. TCRB transcripts that were expressed got sequenced, as all of the isolated RNA had been reverse transcribed. The method was immunoSEQ multiplex PCR; TCRdb's version includes in-frame clones alone and lacks a portion of them. Of roughly 40,000 clones in the sample, 49% were seen once.

The chain has TRBV5-4 and TRBJ2-5, with 8 positions matching TRBD2. The TCR sequence derives from a young woman in good health. The sample comprised central memory CD4+ T cells from blood. Written as DNA, the CDR3 is TGTGCCAGCAGCTGGCGGGGGGCGGAGACCCAGTACTTC. Translation gives CASSWRGAETQYF.